The next 27 T cell receptor beta chains were all read from a single sample in a study of long-term antiretroviral therapy in people with HIV. Version v3.0 of the immunoSEQ assay was performed at survey level. Profiled with immunoSEQ multiplex PCR; TCRdb holds only in-frame clones, not every one. Here the sample spans tens of thousands of clones, roughly 80% being singletons. The specimen was unsorted PBMCs, collected 1.1 years before starting antiretroviral therapy. Every receptor here comes from a young woman with HIV.

The chain joins TRBV6-5 to TRBJ1-1, with D unclear. The CDR3 has 15 residues. Germline-derived CDR1 and CDR2 are MNHEY and SVGAGI. Trimming pared 2 bases from V and 10 bases from J, leaving 20 bases between. This CDR3 is CASSYGATPDASAFF. The CDR3 coding sequence is TGTGCCAGCAGTTACGGAGCTACTCCCGACGCTTCAGCTTTCTTT.

The chain links TRBV7-5 to TRBJ2-7; whether TRBD2, the table's D call, matches the DNA was not checked. TRBV7-5 is a pseudogene segment. The CDR3 is 16 amino acids. The CDR3 spells CARSFHPGTVYYEQYF. The CDR3 DNA sequence: TGTGCCAGAAGCTTCCATCCGGGAACAGTGTATTACGAGCAGTACTTC.

The count of this clone is one. J is TRBJ2-1 and V is TRBV10-3; D is unresolved. CDR1 ENHRY and CDR2 SYGVKD come from the germline V gene. This CDR3 is 11 amino acids long. Trimming left V 6 bases short and J 10 bases short, with 10 bases between. The chain's CDR3 is CAISILGEQFF. CDR3 DNA: TGTGCCATCAGCATCCTTGGGGAGCAGTTCTTC.

CDR3 loop: CASSLDQLAGWGTDTQYF. CDR3 sequence (DNA): TGTGCCAGCAGCTTAGATCAACTAGCGGGTTGGGGTACAGATACGCAGTATTTT. This chain links TRBV11-2 with TRBJ2-3; 9 bases map to TRBD2. V lost 0 bases to trimming and J lost 3 bases; unmatched junction nucleotides: 10. The germline V gene encodes CDR1 SGHAT and CDR2 FQNNGV. There are 18 residues in the CDR3.

The chain recombines TRBV2 with TRBJ2-2, with 10 positions matching TRBD1. The junction had 2 bases not matched to a gene; V was cut back by 7 bases and J by 3 bases. The length of the CDR3 is 14 residues. Germline V gene sequence: CDR1 SNHLY, CDR2 FYNNEI. CDR3 protein: CASTGTGDTGELFF. CDR3 nucleotides: TGTGCCAGCACAGGGACAGGGGACACCGGGGAGCTGTTTTTT.

The gene calls are TRBV6-6 and TRBJ1-1; D unresolved. The CDR3 runs to 14 residues. The germline V gene encodes CDR1 MNHNY and CDR2 SVGAGI (reference sequence). Trimming took off 0 bases at V and 6 bases at J, with 11 bases between the two ends. The DNA of the CDR3 is TGTGCCAGCAGTTACTCGATTGGGAAATCTGAAGCTTTCTTT. This translates into CASSYSIGKSEAFF.

CDR3 nucleotides: TGTGCCAGCTCACCAACGGGGAACACAGATACGCAGTATTTT. Its translation: CASSPTGNTDTQYF. The J gene is TRBJ2-3, the V gene TRBV18, with D maybe TRBD2 (5 bases). Germline lookup yields CDR1 KGHSH and CDR2 LQKENI. CDR3 length equals 14 residues. The germline V and J ends were trimmed by 2 bases and 2 bases, with 8 bases remaining between them.

V is TRBV5-1 and J is TRBJ2-5; 10 positions agree with TRBD1. This CDR3 is 15 amino acids long. Germline CDR1 is SGHRS and CDR2 is YFSETQ. J was trimmed by 5 bases and V by 4 bases; bases with no gene match: 8. CDR3 sequence: CASSLTGTGEETQYF. CDR3 nucleotides: TGCGCCAGCAGCCTGACCGGGACAGGGGAGGAGACCCAGTACTTC.

The chain has TRBV7-2 and TRBJ2-5, with D possibly being TRBD1 or TRBD2 (5 bases each). V lost 0 bases and J 2 bases, leaving 7 bases between the germline ends. The germline V gene encodes CDR1 SGHTA and CDR2 FQGNSA. The CDR3 consists of 14 residues. CDR3 nucleotides: TGTGCCAGCAGCTTAGCAGGGACGCAAGAGACCCAGTACTTC. Protein sequence: CASSLAGTQETQYF.

V and J are TRBV6-5 and TRBJ1-3, with D hard to call. Germline V lookup: CDR1 MNHEY, CDR2 SVGAGI. The CDR3 length is 15 residues. The V end lost 5 bases, the J end lost 1 base, and 12 bases lay between the germline ends. The CDR3 reads CASSLGLGSGNTIYF. In nucleotides, the CDR3 is TGTGCCAGCAGTCTCGGTTTAGGGTCTGGAAACACCATATATTTT.

The chain combines TRBV6-5 with TRBJ2-7; D is possibly TRBD2 (7 bases). Trimming left V 2 bases short and J 0 bases short, with 11 bases between. CDR3 size: 15 residues. The germline CDR1 and CDR2 sequences are MNHEY and SVGAGI. The DNA for the CDR3 is TGTGCCAGCAGTTACCTGGCGGGGGCCTCCTACGAGCAGTACTTC. This gives the protein CASSYLAGASYEQYF.

The chain is built from TRBV19 and TRBJ1-2; 8 nucleotides align to TRBD1. Germline values: CDR1 LNHDA, CDR2 SQIVND (reference sequence). The length of the CDR3 is 14 residues. Trimming removed 4 bases from V and 2 bases from J; junction bases left unmatched: 3. The CDR3 sequence is CASSTRQGNYGYTF. CDR3 nucleotide sequence: TGTGCCAGTAGTACCAGACAGGGGAACTATGGCTACACCTTC.

The chain combines TRBV5-8 with TRBJ1-2; D is unclear. The germline V and J ends were trimmed by 0 bases and 7 bases, with 22 bases remaining between them. CDR3 size: 17 residues. CDR1 is SGHTS, CDR2 YDEGEE, per germline. CDR3 residues: CASSLGRNLQGRGGYTF. CDR3 in DNA: TGTGCCAGCAGCTTGGGGCGAAACCTACAAGGACGGGGTGGCTACACCTTC.

This clone was picked up a small number of times. The V gene is TRBV9, the J gene TRBJ1-5; a possible D gene is TRBD1 (6 bases). Per the germline V gene, CDR1 is SGDLS and CDR2 is YYNGEE. The CDR3 length is 14 residues. Trimming removed 3 bases from V and 5 bases from J, with 12 bases in between. The CDR3: CASSEGGPHQPQHF. The CDR3 coding sequence is TGTGCCAGCAGCGAGGGGGGCCCTCATCAGCCCCAGCATTTT.

The chain uses TRBV12-5 and TRBJ2-1; D is undetermined. This CDR3 has 15 residues. Germline-derived CDR1 and CDR2 are LGHNT and FRNRAP. Trimming stripped 3 bases from V and 2 bases from J, with 11 bases between. CDR3 bases: TGTGCTAGTGGTTTCGGTACCCCAGCCTACAATGAGCAGTTCTTC. Translated: CASGFGTPAYNEQFF.

CDR3 in amino acids: CASSRTGTGNTIYF. The CDR3 nucleotides are TGTGCCAGCAGCAGGACAGGGACTGGAAACACCATATATTTT. The rearrangement uses TRBV5-6 and TRBJ1-3; 8 bases align to TRBD1. The V segment lost 4 bases and the J segment 2 bases; nucleotides outside the gene matches: 2. CDR3 size: 14 residues. CDR1 is SGHDT and CDR2 is YYEEEE in the germline V gene.

The CDR3 loop is CASSLLQGRDGYTF. As DNA, the CDR3 is TGTGCCAGCAGCTTGTTACAGGGGAGGGATGGCTACACCTTC. The V and J genes are TRBV5-6 and TRBJ1-2; 7 bases are shared with TRBD1. V lost 1 base, J lost 6 bases, and 6 bases stayed unmatched. Per the germline V gene, CDR1 is SGHDT and CDR2 is YYEEEE. This CDR3 is 14 amino acids long.

This clone was seen a few times. The rearrangement joins TRBV30 to TRBJ1-2, with D possibly matching TRBD1 (5 bases). Germline V gene lookup returns CDR1 GTSNPN and CDR2 SVGIG (reference sequence). The CDR3 runs to 14 residues. V shed 0 bases and J shed 4 bases, with 12 bases lying between them. CDR3 nucleotides: TGTGCCTGGAGTGTAAAGGGGCTTGCCTATGGCTACACCTTC. Encoded protein: CAWSVKGLAYGYTF. The full variable domain, with the rest looked up from reference TRBV30 and TRBJ1-2, is SQTIHQWPATLVQPVGSPLSLECTVEGTSNPNLYWYRQAAGRGLQLLFYSVGIGQISSEVPQNLSASRPQDRQFILSSKKLLLSDSGFYLCAWSVKGLAYGYTFGSGTRLTVV.

This rearrangement joins TRBV29-1 to TRBJ1-1; D gene uncertain. CDR1 and CDR2 (germline): SQVTM, ANQGSEA. V was pared by 1 base and J by 6 bases, with 24 bases between. This CDR3 spans 17 amino acids. CDR3 sequence (DNA): TGCAGCGTTGAAGTCACGGGTCGGAGGTCGGAGAGAGCTGAAGCTTTCTTT. The encoded protein is CSVEVTGRRSERAEAFF.

This chain joins TRBV9 and TRBJ1-6; perhaps TRBD1 as D (5 bases). The germline V gene encodes CDR1 SGDLS and CDR2 YYNGEE. Trimming shortened V by 7 bases and J by 6 bases, and 17 bases separated the two germline ends. The CDR3 contains 15 residues. The CDR3 here is CASHRGDISNSPLHF. The CDR3 bases are TGTGCCAGCCACAGAGGGGATATATCTAATTCACCCCTCCACTTT.

The V call is TRBV6-5, the J call TRBJ2-1; D is perhaps TRBD2 (6 bases). Germline V CDR1 and CDR2: MNHEY, SVGAGI. Trimming took off 7 bases at V and 5 bases at J, with 18 bases between the two ends. The CDR3 consists of 15 residues. CDR3 sequence reads: CASMVERALNNEQFF. The CDR3 DNA is TGTGCCAGCATGGTTGAGCGGGCGCTGAACAATGAGCAGTTCTTC.

V usage is TRBV5-4 and J usage is TRBJ2-3; D unresolved. Trimming pared 1 base from V and 5 bases from J, leaving 11 bases between. The length of the CDR3 is 14 residues. Germline CDR1 and CDR2: SGHNT and YYREEE (reference sequence). The CDR3 sequence: CASSLPRAQDTQYF. The CDR3 DNA sequence: TGTGCCAGCAGCTTGCCCCGGGCCCAAGATACGCAGTATTTT.

This clone was seen a handful of times. The rearrangement links TRBV28 to TRBJ1-1; D may be TRBD1 (5 bases). CDR1 is MDHEN and CDR2 is SYDVKM in the germline V gene. The CDR3 has 16 amino acids. Trimming cost V 8 bases and J 0 bases, with 19 bases left between them. The CDR3: CASPFGAGQMNTEAFF. The CDR3, as DNA: TGTGCCAGCCCATTCGGGGCAGGGCAGATGAACACTGAAGCTTTCTTT.

This clone has a handful of counts. The chain has TRBV5-1 and TRBJ1-6; 7 bases map to TRBD1. V was pared by 4 bases and J by 9 bases, with 4 bases of the junction left unmatched. The CDR3 spans 13 residues. CDR1 and CDR2 (germline): SGHRS, YFSETQ. CDR3 DNA sequence: TGCGCCAGCAGCACGGACAGGACTTCACCCCTCCACTTT. It specifies CASSTDRTSPLHF.

The chain joins TRBV4-1 to TRBJ1-5; D unresolved. The germline V and J ends were trimmed by 0 bases and 4 bases, with 7 bases remaining between them. Germline V CDR1 and CDR2: MGHRA, YSYEKL. The CDR3 loop spans 14 amino acids. CDR3 coding DNA: TGCGCCAGCAGCCAAGAGGACCCGAATCAGCCCCAGCATTTT. This gives the protein CASSQEDPNQPQHF.

The rearrangement uses TRBV5-1 and TRBJ2-3; D call uncertain. Germline V gene lookup returns CDR1 SGHRS and CDR2 YFSETQ. Trimming removed 1 base at V and 1 base at J, with 7 bases between. The CDR3 has 14 residues. The chain's CDR3 is CASSLTGRTDTQYF. The CDR3 region has the DNA TGCGCCAGCAGCTTGACCGGACGCACAGATACGCAGTATTTT.

V and J are TRBV27 and TRBJ2-1; TRBD1 is a possible D gene (6 bases). Trimming took 2 bases from V and 4 from J, leaving 9 bases between them. From germline, CDR1 is MNHEY and CDR2 SMNVEV (reference sequence). The CDR3 covers 14 residues. In nucleotides, the CDR3 is TGTGCCAGCAGTTTAGGGGACACTTACAATGAGCAGTTCTTC. It specifies CASSLGDTYNEQFF.